Following are 2 T cell receptor beta chains from one sample sequenced in a study of blood T cell repertoires in COVID-19. The data were produced by immunoSEQ multiplex PCR, yet TCRdb's version contains in-frame clones alone and is incomplete. The sample has under 200,000 clones; around nine tenths are singletons. Sequencing was carried out using peripheral blood. Receptors originate from a woman in her 70s with COVID-19, enrolled during active disease.

The chain joins TRBV6-6 to TRBJ1-2, with 8 bases matching TRBD1. CDR1 and CDR2 (germline): MNHNY, SVGAGI (reference sequence). V shed 4 bases and J 4 bases; nucleotides not matched to a gene: 8. The CDR3 length is 15 residues. The CDR3 coding sequence is TGTGCCAGCAGTTTATTGGACAGGGTGGCCTATGGCTACACCTTC. Translation: CASSLLDRVAYGYTF.

DNA of the CDR3: TGTGCCAGCAGCTTACGGGTCTTGCGAGGCGAGCAGTACTTC. Protein sequence: CASSLRVLRGEQYF. The chain uses TRBV7-2 and TRBJ2-7, with D hard to call. This CDR3 spans 14 amino acids. Germline V CDR1 and CDR2: SGHTA, FQGNSA. V was shortened by 2 bases and J by 6 bases, with 14 bases between the two germline ends.